This is a list of T cell receptor beta chains from one sample in a study of cytomegalovirus exposure and HLA in healthy donors. Here immunoSEQ multiplex PCR was the method, and the copy in TCRdb shows in-frame clones only, minus some. The profile shows about 160,000 clones, around 80% of them singletons. Sequencing input: PBMCs. The source of these receptors is a male donor in good health and CMV-seropositive. The conserved cysteine and the conserved F or W are not part of the CDR3 here. For some rows the clone size is stated as once, few or many, or as a class when expanded; others skip it.

J gene: TRBJ2-7
clone size: few
V gene: TRBV4-3
CDR3 protein: ASSQDRSYEQY

J gene: TRBJ2-3
clone size: NA
V gene: TRBV7-2
CDR3 protein: ASSSTTSGGERRQY

J gene: TRBJ2-7
clone size: NA
V gene: TRBV4-1
CDR3 protein: ASRPWTGVNEQY

J gene: TRBJ1-1
clone size: NA
V gene: TRBV6-5
CDR3 protein: ASSYPRTGSNTEAF

J gene: TRBJ2-2
clone size: NA
V gene: TRBV19
CDR3 protein: ASSIGGNLGELF

J gene: TRBJ1-5
clone size: once
V gene: TRBV10-1
CDR3 protein: ASSASGGGQPQH

J gene: TRBJ2-6
clone size: NA
V gene: TRBV19
CDR3 protein: ASRRQGNGGANVLT

J gene: TRBJ1-1
clone size: few
V gene: TRBV7-9
CDR3 protein: ASSSRQGITEAF

J gene: TRBJ1-2
clone size: NA
V gene: TRBV4-3
CDR3 protein: ASSQGRVNYGYT

J gene: TRBJ1-6
clone size: NA
V gene: TRBV10-1
CDR3 protein: ASSDGRGSSPLH

J gene: TRBJ1-1
clone size: NA
V gene: TRBV6-4
CDR3 protein: ASRDADRGTEAF

J gene: TRBJ1-1
clone size: NA
V gene: TRBV7-2
CDR3 protein: ASSPNSGGLTEAF

J gene: TRBJ1-5
clone size: NA
V gene: TRBV6-5
CDR3 protein: ASSYWGRGNQPQH

J gene: TRBJ1-1
clone size: many
V gene: TRBV4-1
CDR3 protein: ASSQLDGGDTEAF

J gene: TRBJ2-1
clone size: NA
V gene: TRBV28
CDR3 protein: ASSLFASGRGGYNEQF

J gene: TRBJ1-4
clone size: NA
V gene: TRBV18
CDR3 protein: ASSPTGGRVNEKLF

J gene: TRBJ1-5
clone size: NA
V gene: TRBV14
CDR3 protein: ASSRGTANSNQPQH

J gene: TRBJ1-3
clone size: few
V gene: TRBV5-1
CDR3 protein: ASSLEVRSSGNTIY

J gene: TRBJ2-7
clone size: NA
V gene: TRBV19
CDR3 protein: ASSIVGTGLSYEQY

J gene: TRBJ1-4
clone size: NA
V gene: TRBV5-1
CDR3 protein: ASSLGPDGENEKLF

J gene: TRBJ1-5
clone size: NA
V gene: TRBV5-6
CDR3 protein: ASRQTGRVSNQPQH

J gene: TRBJ2-1
clone size: NA
V gene: TRBV27
CDR3 protein: ASSSGTSGRWRTYNEQF

J gene: TRBJ2-7
clone size: NA
V gene: TRBV28
CDR3 protein: ASRIEGYEQY

J gene: TRBJ1-3
clone size: NA
V gene: TRBV5-6
CDR3 protein: ASSLVAGASGNTIY

J gene: TRBJ2-7
clone size: NA
V gene: TRBV15
CDR3 protein: ATSRDGLRETSYEQY

J gene: TRBJ1-2
clone size: NA
V gene: TRBV4-1
CDR3 protein: ASSQVGTGANYGYT

J gene: TRBJ2-7
clone size: once
V gene: TRBV7-6
CDR3 protein: ASSFGTGAYEQY

J gene: TRBJ2-3
clone size: NA
V gene: TRBV7-6
CDR3 protein: ASSLVVTSGASTDTQY

J gene: TRBJ2-1
clone size: few
V gene: TRBV28
CDR3 protein: ASTSGGSYNEQF

J gene: TRBJ2-3
clone size: NA
V gene: TRBV28
CDR3 protein: ASSLGTSFTDTQY

J gene: TRBJ1-2
clone size: few
V gene: TRBV28
CDR3 protein: ASRPGQGANANYGYT

J gene: TRBJ2-2
clone size: once
V gene: TRBV19
CDR3 protein: ASLRPAGAPGELF

J gene: TRBJ2-7
clone size: NA
V gene: TRBV18
CDR3 protein: ASSLLGQGWGEQY

J gene: TRBJ2-1
clone size: NA
V gene: TRBV5-1
CDR3 protein: ASHGGSGIYNEQF

J gene: TRBJ1-2
clone size: NA
V gene: TRBV28
CDR3 protein: ASSLPLLGYT

J gene: TRBJ2-7
clone size: NA
V gene: TRBV7-9
CDR3 protein: ASSPSWGLGSYEQY

J gene: TRBJ1-4
clone size: NA
V gene: TRBV6-6
CDR3 protein: ASRSSRTVLREKLF

J gene: TRBJ1-2
clone size: NA
V gene: TRBV2
CDR3 protein: ASSASDRGGYT

J gene: TRBJ1-2
clone size: NA
V gene: TRBV30
CDR3 protein: AWSPPDRKGGYT

J gene: TRBJ1-2
clone size: NA
V gene: TRBV5-4
CDR3 protein: ASSTTGFYGYT

J gene: TRBJ2-3
clone size: NA
V gene: TRBV28
CDR3 protein: ASSFQRASTDTQY

J gene: TRBJ2-1
clone size: NA
V gene: TRBV11-2
CDR3 protein: ASSLGALPGDEQF

J gene: TRBJ2-7
clone size: few
V gene: TRBV10-2
CDR3 protein: ASSGQNRLSSYEQY

J gene: TRBJ1-1
clone size: NA
V gene: TRBV28
CDR3 protein: ASSSPIYTEAF

J gene: TRBJ1-2
clone size: once
V gene: TRBV10-3
CDR3 protein: AISLSGTDYT

J gene: TRBJ2-7
clone size: once
V gene: TRBV7-9
CDR3 protein: ASSYDRGSSYEQY

J gene: TRBJ2-6
clone size: NA
V gene: TRBV10-3
CDR3 protein: AIPSGPSSGANVLT

J gene: TRBJ2-3
clone size: NA
V gene: TRBV7-9
CDR3 protein: ASSFPLRLAGSTDTQY

J gene: TRBJ2-6
clone size: NA
V gene: TRBV25-1
CDR3 protein: ASGTLWANVLT

J gene: TRBJ1-2
clone size: NA
V gene: TRBV27
CDR3 protein: ATYPTGTNYGYT

J gene: TRBJ2-3
clone size: NA
V gene: TRBV6-1
CDR3 protein: ASSPGEGTQY

J gene: TRBJ2-1
clone size: NA
V gene: TRBV2
CDR3 protein: ASSRGLAGTNEQF

J gene: TRBJ2-3
clone size: NA
V gene: TRBV19
CDR3 protein: ASSIGLADTQY

J gene: TRBJ1-1
clone size: NA
V gene: TRBV7-9
CDR3 protein: SSSIIQGLFTEAF

J gene: TRBJ2-6
clone size: NA
V gene: TRBV5-4
CDR3 protein: ASSTGQGATGANGLT